The 14 T cell receptor beta chains listed next were all sequenced from one sample in a study of human T cells and chemical hapten exposure. Regarding time point: healthy volunteer bleed at 6 weeks. Whole blood, unfractionated, served as the material for total RNA extraction. TCRdb reanalysed the RACE reads using MiXCR and keeps one entry per CDR3 protein. The profile shows 65,000 or so distinct CDR3 sequences, around 6.1% of them singletons. Input material: whole blood. These TCRs come from a female donor in good health. Some clones in this sample may be carry-over from other donors' samples.

This clonotype was seen ten or more times. The V and J genes are TRBV20-1 and TRBJ1-6; D not certain. Germline-derived CDR1 and CDR2 are DFQATT and SNEGSKA (reference sequence). The V gene lost 0 bases and the J gene lost 9 bases, with 3 bases spanning the gap. The CDR3 runs to 11 residues. The CDR3 DNA reads as TGCAGTGCTAGAGAGGGTTCACCCCTCCACTTT. Residues: CSAREGSPLHF.

This clonotype was seen repeatedly, ten times or more. The chain links TRBV7-3 to TRBJ1-6, with D tentatively TRBD1 (5 bases). The CDR3 has 14 residues. CDR1 is SGHTA, CDR2 FQGTGA, per germline. The V end lost 2 bases, the J end lost 9 bases, and 11 bases lay between the germline ends. CDR3 residues: CASSLGAGPSPLHF. For the CDR3, the DNA is TGTGCCAGCAGCTTAGGCGCGGGACCTTCACCCCTCCACTTT.

This clonotype was seen many times. The chain employs TRBV30 and TRBJ2-1, with no clear D. Germline V gene lookup returns CDR1 GTSNPN and CDR2 SVGIG (reference sequence). The ends were cut back, 2 bases at V and 10 bases at J, with 12 bases in the middle. This CDR3 has 12 amino acids. The chain's CDR3 is CAWSRRAEEQFF. CDR3 sequence (DNA): TGTGCCTGGAGTCGCCGCGCTGAGGAGCAGTTCTTC.

This clonotype was detected ten times or more. The genes are TRBV28 and TRBJ2-1; tentative D call: TRBD1 (5 bases). The V and J ends lost 4 bases and 0 bases respectively, with 13 bases between them. The CDR3 spans 16 residues. CDR1 is MDHEN and CDR2 is SYDVKM in the germline V gene. This CDR3 is CASSSMTAISYNEQFF. CDR3 DNA sequence: TGTGCCAGCAGTTCAATGACAGCGATCTCCTACAATGAGCAGTTCTTC.

The table lists this clonotype with a few counts. V gene TRBV6-2 or TRBV6-3 combines with J gene TRBJ2-6; D might be TRBD1 (6 bases). The CDR3 consists of 15 residues. Trimming stripped 3 bases from V and 2 bases from J, with 8 bases between. Germline CDR1 and CDR2: MNHEY and SVGEGT. The CDR3: CASSYQGPGANVLTF. The CDR3 coding sequence is TGTGCCAGCAGTTATCAGGGGCCTGGGGCCAACGTCCTGACTTTC.

This clonotype showed up many times. The gene calls are TRBV20-1 and TRBJ1-6; D perhaps matches TRBD1 (6 bases). Between the trimmed V and J ends, which lost 0 bases and 7 bases, there was a span of 16 bases. Germline loops: CDR1 DFQATT, CDR2 SNEGSKA (reference sequence). The CDR3 is 16 amino acids. The CDR3 nucleotides read TGCAGTGCTAGAGATCTCGGTCCGGGGGGCAATTCACCCCTCCACTTT. Residues: CSARDLGPGGNSPLHF.

This clonotype was observed a handful of times. J is TRBJ1-1 and V is TRBV7-6; D unclear. Trimming removed 1 base from V and 0 bases from J, with 15 bases in between. The CDR3 is 17 amino acids. Germline CDR1 reads SGHVS; CDR2 reads FNYEAQ. CDR3 region: CASSLGGNPGMNTEAFF. The CDR3 region has the DNA TGTGCCAGCAGCTTAGGCGGGAACCCGGGCATGAACACTGAAGCTTTCTTT.

At least ten counts were recorded for this clonotype. This chain joins TRBV7-2 and TRBJ2-2, with 7 nucleotides matching TRBD1. J gave up 5 bases and V 5 bases, and 14 bases lay outside the gene matches. In germline, CDR1 is SGHTA, CDR2 FQGNSA. The CDR3 is 17 residues long. The CDR3 loop reads CASSLTGSHVGTGELFF. The DNA for the CDR3 is TGTGCCAGCAGCCTGACAGGGTCTCACGTCGGTACCGGGGAGCTGTTTTTT.

This clonotype was seen a handful of times. The chain carries TRBV6-2 or TRBV6-3 and TRBJ2-5, with D perhaps assigned TRBD1 or TRBD2 (6 bases each). V was clipped by 5 bases and J by 4 bases, with 14 bases between them. Germline loops: CDR1 MNHEY, CDR2 SVGEGT. The CDR3 has 14 amino acids. The CDR3 region is CASSPGGWGETQYF. CDR3 coding DNA: TGTGCCAGCAGTCCCGGGGGCTGGGGAGAGACCCAGTACTTC.

In regard to this clonotype: A single base separates this from a much larger clone, so it may be a read error. The chain uses TRBV28 and TRBJ1-2, with D hard to call. This CDR3 is built from 13 residues. Germline loops: CDR1 MDHEN, CDR2 SYDVKM. DNA of the CDR3: TGTGCCAGCAGTTTAATGGCAGACTATGGCCACACCTTC. Amino acids: CASSLMADYGHTF.

Ten or more counts support this clonotype. This chain links TRBV10-2 with TRBJ2-7; D may be TRBD1 (6 bases). CDR3 size: 14 residues. Germline assignment: CDR1 WSHSY and CDR2 SAAADI. Trimming left V 7 bases short and J 4 bases short, with 17 bases between. This CDR3 reads CASKGGFPKYEQYF. The DNA of the CDR3 is TGCGCCAGCAAAGGGGGTTTCCCTAAGTACGAGCAGTACTTC.

The table lists this clonotype with many counts. The chain is built from TRBV7-9 and TRBJ1-1; TRBD1 matches 7 bases. CDR3 length equals 15 residues. Germline V gene lookup returns CDR1 SEHNR and CDR2 FQNEAQ (reference sequence). J gave up 2 bases and V 10 bases, and 13 bases lay outside the gene matches. For the CDR3, the DNA is TGTGCCAACACCCAACCACAGGGGATAAACACTGAAGCTTTCTTT. It translates to CANTQPQGINTEAFF.

This clonotype has a count of ten or more. V and J are TRBV7-9 and TRBJ2-3; D is perhaps TRBD1 (5 bases). The CDR3 is made up of 12 amino acids. The germline CDR1 and CDR2 sequences are SEHNR and FQNEAQ (reference sequence). The germline V and J ends were trimmed by 4 bases and 6 bases, with 8 bases remaining between them. Here the CDR3 reads CASSWGPDTQYF. In DNA form, the CDR3 reads TGTGCCAGCAGCTGGGGCCCGGATACGCAGTATTTT.

The chain couples TRBV7-2 to TRBJ2-7; the D gene is possibly TRBD1 (5 bases). Trimming pared 1 base from V and 3 bases from J, leaving 10 bases between. This CDR3 is built from 14 residues. Germline V gene sequence: CDR1 SGHTA, CDR2 FQGNSA. The CDR3: CASSLGADSYEQYF. The CDR3 DNA sequence: TGTGCCAGCAGCTTAGGAGCAGACAGCTACGAGCAGTACTTC.